One and the same sample provided the 10 T cell receptor beta chains below, sequenced in a study of blood T cell repertoires in COVID-19. The method was immunoSEQ multiplex PCR; TCRdb's version includes in-frame clones alone and lacks a portion of them. The table has around 240,000 clones, over 80% seen once. The specimen was PBMCs or T cells enriched from blood (not recorded which). Receptor source: a human donor in a cohort exposed to, infected with or recovered from COVID-19 (not recorded which). The donor label of this sample is uncertain.

V and J are TRBV19 and TRBJ1-5; 10 bases are a match to TRBD1. With 3 bases clipped from V and 2 bases from J, the junction kept 10 bases outside the gene matches. This CDR3 is built from 18 residues. Germline values: CDR1 LNHDA, CDR2 SQIVND (reference sequence). DNA for the CDR3: TGTGCCAGTAGTATTCACCCGGGACAGGGGCGAGGCAATCAGCCCCAGCATTTT. Its translation: CASSIHPGQGRGNQPQHF.

This chain connects TRBV24-1 to TRBJ2-7, with 10 bases matching TRBD1. The CDR3 has 15 amino acids. CDR1 and CDR2 from the germline V gene are KGHDR and SFDVKD. J lost 6 bases, V lost 3 bases, and 7 bases had no gene match. The DNA of the CDR3 is TGTGCCACCAGTGATGAGACAGGGGGCCTGGGCGAGCAGTACTTC. Protein product: CATSDETGGLGEQYF.

The chain joins TRBV10-3 to TRBJ2-5; 12 nucleotides align to TRBD2. CDR1 ENHRY and CDR2 SYGVKD come from the germline V gene. V lost 6 bases to trimming and J lost 4 bases; unmatched junction nucleotides: 6. The CDR3 totals 15 residues. DNA for the CDR3: TGTGCCATCAGCCACCTAGCGGGGGGGCGAGAGACCCAGTACTTC. As protein: CAISHLAGGRETQYF.

The chain has TRBV18 and TRBJ2-7; D is unresolved. Trimming removed 1 base at V and 6 bases at J, with 10 bases between. The CDR3 spans 13 residues. Germline lookup yields CDR1 KGHSH and CDR2 LQKENI. The CDR3 region has the DNA TGTGCCAGCTCACCACACTTGAATACCGAGCAGTACTTC. Its translation is CASSPHLNTEQYF.

The chain uses TRBV4-3 and TRBJ2-6; D unclear. This CDR3 has 19 residues. Germline V CDR1 and CDR2: LGHNA, YSLEER. V lost 2 bases to trimming and J lost 0 bases, with 17 bases between them. The CDR3 here is CASSQLPPPQISGANVLTF. Here the CDR3 DNA reads TGCGCCAGCAGCCAATTGCCCCCCCCGCAGATCTCTGGGGCCAACGTCCTGACTTTC.

This clone was counted a single time. The chain has TRBV19 and TRBJ2-1, with D maybe TRBD2 (6 bases). The CDR3 loop spans 17 amino acids. The germline V gene encodes CDR1 LNHDA and CDR2 SQIVND (reference sequence). The V end was cut by 3 bases, the J end by 6 bases, with 21 bases between. CDR3 nucleotide sequence: TGTGCCAGTAGTATGTCCAGCGGAGGACTAACGGGCAATGAGCAGTTCTTC. This encodes CASSMSSGGLTGNEQFF.

The gene calls are TRBV25-1 and TRBJ1-5; no reliable D call. This CDR3 is built from 16 residues. Germline V CDR1 and CDR2: MGHDK, SYGVNS. V was clipped by 1 base and J by 4 bases, with 14 bases between them. The CDR3: CASSESGRVGNQPQHF. CDR3 DNA sequence: TGTGCCAGCAGTGAATCGGGAAGGGTGGGGAATCAGCCCCAGCATTTT.

The chain carries TRBV13 and TRBJ2-3; D possibly corresponds to TRBD2 (6 bases). The CDR3 is 15 residues long. Germline CDR1 is PRHDT and CDR2 is FYEKMQ (reference sequence). The V and J ends lost 8 bases and 0 bases respectively, with 15 bases between them. DNA for the CDR3: TGTGCCAGCTCTTTCTTGGGGGGAAGCACAGATACGCAGTATTTT. Amino acid sequence: CASSFLGGSTDTQYF.

J is TRBJ1-3 and V is TRBV19; tentative D call: TRBD1 (6 bases). The CDR3 runs 13 residues. V was cut by 8 bases and J by 8 bases, with 16 bases left in between. The germline V gene encodes CDR1 LNHDA and CDR2 SQIVND (reference sequence). The CDR3 DNA reads as TGTGCCAGTTCGAGGGGGTCTAGGTACACCATATATTTT. Its translation: CASSRGSRYTIYF.

V and J are TRBV7-9 and TRBJ2-2; D gene unclear. This CDR3 is 18 amino acids long. Trimming took off 2 bases at V and 1 base at J, with 17 bases between the two ends. Germline-derived CDR1 and CDR2 are SEHNR and FQNEAQ (reference sequence). The CDR3 DNA sequence: TGTGCCAGCAGCTTATTCTGGGTCGGGTTTCGGAACACCGGGGAGCTGTTTTTT. Encoded protein: CASSLFWVGFRNTGELFF.